The T cell receptor beta chain under discussion was sequenced for a study of cytomegalovirus exposure and HLA in healthy donors. Study in general: From donors who were HLA-typed, an early data release held 80 million to 85 million unique TCRs. The Caucasian-associated ancestry cluster held less than 85% of roughly 400 genotyped donors. Study conclusions and caveats: It was likely that a cluster of highly shared sequence variants was a sequencing artifact. Later on, analysis showed that most CMV-associated TCR beta chains appeared to be HLA-restricted.

Germline CDR1 GTSNPN, CDR2 SVGIG (reference sequence). This CDR3 is built from 12 residues. V dropped 1 base and J dropped 7; count of bases not matched to a gene: 3. The PCR contained 60 Vbeta and 13 Jbeta primers. Assay used: immunoSEQ multiplex PCR; TCRdb lists only in-frame clones, some missing. The sample yields roughly 200,000 clones, roughly 8.7% seen once. Of note for this clone: Its target is unknown.

What was sequenced was PBMCs. This chain connects TRBV30 to TRBJ1-2, with 7 bases fitting TRBD1. The clonotype comes from a woman under 40 in good health and CMV-seropositive. This CDR3 reads CAWSGAGGGYTF. The CDR3 bases are TGTGCCTGGAGTGGGGCAGGGGGTGGCTACACCTTC. Full variable domain (remainder filled in from reference TRBV30 and TRBJ1-2): SQTIHQWPATLVQPVGSPLSLECTVEGTSNPNLYWYRQAAGRGLQLLFYSVGIGQISSEVPQNLSASRPQDRQFILSSKKLLLSDSGFYLCAWSGAGGGYTFGSGTRLTVV.